These 27 T cell receptor beta chains were sequenced from one sample in a study of response to subunit inactivated influenza vaccine. TCRdb used MiXCR to reprocess the RT-PCR reads, holding one entry per CDR3 protein. The sample shows just under 550,000 distinct CDR3 sequences, under 30% of them seen only once. The same specimen was also included in a second study, on T cells expressing NK-cell markers. This second study notes: Researchers built TCR beta cDNA using 5'RACE template switching with UMIs.

Sequencing was performed on CD4+ T cells sorted from PBMCs, taken 11 to 12 days after vaccination. Receptors originate from a man between 50 and 59 years old who received an inactivated influenza vaccine.

This clonotype has a handful of counts. The rearrangement links TRBV15 to TRBJ2-7; D is unresolved. CDR1 and CDR2 (germline): LNHNV, YYDKDF (reference sequence). Trimming took off 0 bases at V and 0 bases at J, with 9 bases between the two ends. The CDR3 contains 15 residues. The chain's CDR3 is CATSREGPSSYEQYF. CDR3 coding DNA: TGTGCCACCAGCAGAGAAGGCCCGAGCTCCTACGAGCAGTACTTC. Together with reference TRBV15 and TRBJ2-7, the CDR3 gives the full variable domain: DAMVIQNPRYQVTQFGKPVTLSCSQTLNHNVMYWYQQKSSQAPKLLFHYYDKDFNNEADTPDNFQSRRPNTSFCFLDIRSPGLGDTAMYLCATSREGPSSYEQYFGPGTRLTVT.

In its sample, this clonotype was seen a few times. V and J are TRBV6-1 and TRBJ1-6; TRBD1 might be the D (5 bases). Trimming pared 0 bases from V and 10 bases from J, leaving 13 bases between. The CDR3 has 15 residues. Germline V CDR1 and CDR2: MNHNS, SASEGT. The CDR3 DNA reads as TGTGCCAGCAGTGAAGCGTTTCAGGGAGGCTCACCCCTCCACTTT. It yields the protein CASSEAFQGGSPLHF.

The rearrangement uses TRBV7-2 and TRBJ2-1, with TRBD1 as a possible D gene (5 bases). The CDR3 is made up of 16 amino acids. In germline, CDR1 is SGHTA, CDR2 FQGNSA. Trimming took 5 bases from V and 0 from J, leaving 14 bases between them. The CDR3 loop reads CASSPRQPTSYNEQFF. The CDR3 DNA reads as TGTGCCAGCAGCCCCCGACAGCCGACCTCCTACAATGAGCAGTTCTTC.

This clonotype has a single count. The gene calls are TRBV6-5 and TRBJ2-7; D gene uncertain. This CDR3 has 13 residues. V was pared by 3 bases and J by 4 bases, with 10 bases between. Germline assignment: CDR1 MNHEY and CDR2 SVGAGI. The CDR3 DNA sequence: TGTGCCAGCAGTTATTCGACGGAATACGAGCAGTACTTC. It yields the protein CASSYSTEYEQYF.

V is TRBV5-6 and J is TRBJ2-7; 9 nucleotides align to TRBD1. The CDR3 extends over 16 amino acids. Germline V gene data show CDR1 as SGHDT and CDR2 as YYEEEE. The trim removed 5 bases at V and 3 bases at J, leaving 12 bases unmatched. The CDR3 nucleotides are TGTGCCAGCAGTTATCGGCCGGGACAGGGTCGCTACGAGCAGTACTTC. This encodes CASSYRPGQGRYEQYF.

In its sample, this clonotype was seen a few times. The gene calls are TRBV7-2 and TRBJ2-7; D tentatively fits TRBD1 or TRBD2 (5 bases each). Germline V gene sequence: CDR1 SGHTA, CDR2 FQGNSA. This CDR3 has 13 amino acids. Trimming took off 4 bases at V and 6 bases at J, with 13 bases between the two ends. The DNA of the CDR3 is TGTGCCAGCAGCTCCAAGGTGGGGACCGAGCAGTACTTC. Its protein product is CASSSKVGTEQYF.

This clonotype showed up just a few times. V gene TRBV5-1 combines with J gene TRBJ2-7; the D is unclear. The CDR3 totals 15 residues. Germline CDR1 is SGHRS and CDR2 is YFSETQ. Trimming cost V 0 bases and J 5 bases, with 15 bases left between them. The CDR3 DNA sequence: TGCGCCAGCAGCTTGGAAGGACGGTTATACAACGAGCAGTACTTC. Its protein product is CASSLEGRLYNEQYF.

By sample fraction, this clonotype is medium-sized. The rearrangement links TRBV20-1 to TRBJ2-5; D gene uncertain. The V gene lost 0 bases and the J gene lost 4 bases, with 12 bases spanning the gap. The CDR3 covers 14 residues. CDR1 is DFQATT, CDR2 SNEGSKA, per germline (reference sequence). As DNA, the CDR3 is TGCAGTGCTAGAGAGCTGGACCACCCAGAGACCCAGTACTTC. It encodes CSARELDHPETQYF.

V gene TRBV11-2 combines with J gene TRBJ2-5, with D possibly called TRBD1 or TRBD2 (5 bases each). Germline V gene data show CDR1 as SGHAT and CDR2 as FQNNGV. Trimming shortened V by 3 bases and J by 4 bases, and 12 bases separated the two germline ends. This CDR3 is built from 14 residues. The CDR3 bases are TGTGCCAGCAGCTTCGTAGGGGAGTTAGAGACCCAGTACTTC. Its protein product is CASSFVGELETQYF. The whole variable domain, filled in from reference TRBV11-2 and TRBJ2-5, reads EAGVAQSPRYKIIEKRQSVAFWCNPISGHATLYWYQQILGQGPKLLIQFQNNGVVDDSQLPKDRFSAERLKGVDSTLKIQPAKLEDSAVYLCASSFVGELETQYFGPGTRLLVL.

This clonotype was detected only once. This sequence joins TRBV6-1 and TRBJ2-7, with 9 nucleotides matching TRBD2. Germline V gene data show CDR1 as MNHNS and CDR2 as SASEGT. The CDR3 covers 15 residues. J was trimmed by 2 bases and V by 7 bases; bases with no gene match: 9. DNA of the CDR3: TGTGCCAGCACACCCGGGACTAGCAAGCCCTACGAGCAGTACTTC. This gives the protein CASTPGTSKPYEQYF.

Only a few counts were recorded for this clonotype. The CDR3 loop reads CAWSVIRDEQYF. CDR3 coding DNA: TGTGCCTGGAGCGTGATCAGGGACGAGCAGTACTTC. V usage is TRBV30 and J usage is TRBJ2-7, with a weak D call TRBD1 (5 bases). Trimming shortened V by 3 bases and J by 5 bases, and 11 bases separated the two germline ends. This CDR3 has 12 amino acids. The V gene's germline CDR1 is GTSNPN and CDR2 SVGIG (reference sequence).

This clonotype was seen a handful of times. The rearrangement joins TRBV15 to TRBJ2-7, with 8 positions matching TRBD1. The CDR3 is made up of 14 amino acids. The V gene's germline CDR1 is LNHNV and CDR2 YYDKDF (reference sequence). Losses at the gene ends were 4 bases for V and 6 bases for J; bases not matched to a gene: 8. As DNA, the CDR3 is TGTGCCACCAGCACTACACGCGGGACAGGCGAGCAGTACTTC. Amino acids: CATSTTRGTGEQYF.

The chain links TRBV28 to TRBJ2-4; 7 nucleotides match TRBD1. In germline, CDR1 is MDHEN, CDR2 SYDVKM. The CDR3 is 17 amino acids. V gave up 6 bases and J gave up 0 bases; unmatched junction bases: 11. CDR3 loop: CASRGQFQLRAKNIQYF. The CDR3 coding sequence is TGTGCCAGCAGGGGACAGTTCCAGCTCCGAGCCAAAAACATTCAGTACTTC.

This chain uses TRBV14 with TRBJ2-3; the D gene is possibly TRBD2 (6 bases). The CDR3 has 18 residues. V lost 3 bases and J 0 bases, leaving 19 bases between the germline ends. Germline assignment: CDR1 SGHDN and CDR2 FVKESK. CDR3 bases: TGTGCCAGCAGCCACACCGGGGGAAGAAGCGTCAGCACAGATACGCAGTATTTT. As protein: CASSHTGGRSVSTDTQYF.

With regard to this clonotype: At one boundary the junction diverges from the germline segment, which might be a read error. The V call is TRBV10-3, the J call TRBJ1-3; no firm D call. This CDR3 is built from 13 residues. CDR1 is ENHRY and CDR2 is SYGVKD in the germline V gene. The CDR3 DNA reads as TGTCCCATCAGTGATCGCTCTGGAAACACCATATATTTT. This translates into CPISDRSGNTIYF.

This clonotype has more than one count but fewer than ten. This chain links TRBV5-1 with TRBJ2-1; D perhaps matches TRBD2 (6 bases). Germline CDR1 and CDR2: SGHRS and YFSETQ. The length of the CDR3 is 16 residues. Trimming left V 4 bases short and J 4 bases short, with 18 bases between. Here the CDR3 reads CASSQDSVAGYNEQFF. In DNA form, the CDR3 reads TGCGCCAGCAGCCAAGACTCGGTCGCGGGGTACAATGAGCAGTTCTTC.

This chain joins TRBV7-2 and TRBJ2-7; 9 nucleotides align to TRBD2. J was trimmed by 9 bases and V by 2 bases; bases with no gene match: 8. Germline values: CDR1 SGHTA, CDR2 FQGNSA. CDR3 length: 14 residues. CDR3 loop: CASSLLAGSGGQYF. Written as DNA, the CDR3 is TGTGCCAGCAGCTTACTAGCGGGGTCTGGGGGGCAGTACTTC. Filled out from reference TRBV7-2 and TRBJ2-7, the complete variable domain reads GAGVSQSPSNKVTEKGKDVELRCDPISGHTALYWYRQSLGQGLEFLIYFQGNSAPDKSGLPSDRFSAERTGGSVSTLTIQRTQQEDSAVYLCASSLLAGSGGQYFGPGTRLTVT.

The chain's CDR3 is CASSKRTGGLDEQYF. The DNA of the CDR3 is TGTGCCAGCAGCAAAAGAACGGGGGGCCTCGACGAGCAGTACTTC. The chain links TRBV21-1 to TRBJ2-7; the table's D call, TRBD2, has no DNA check behind it. TRBV21-1 is termed a pseudogene. CDR3 size: 15 residues.

As for this clonotype: One junction end disagrees with the germline gene, perhaps due to a read error. V gene TRBV4-3 combines with J gene TRBJ2-1; TRBD2 might be the D (6 bases). This CDR3 is 14 amino acids long. Germline V gene lookup returns CDR1 LGHNA and CDR2 YSLEER. CDR3 sequence reads: CASSQDSTGAPILF. CDR3 nucleotide sequence: TGCGCCAGCAGCCAAGATAGTACGGGAGCCCCAATCCTCTTC.

This clonotype was recorded at least ten times. The genes are TRBV9 and TRBJ2-5; TRBD2 matches at 7 bases. Per the germline V gene, CDR1 is SGDLS and CDR2 is YYNGEE. Losses at the gene ends were 4 bases for V and 4 bases for J; bases not matched to a gene: 7. This CDR3 is 14 amino acids long. The CDR3 spells CASSPPGGVETQYF. The CDR3 bases are TGTGCCAGCAGCCCCCCTGGGGGGGTAGAGACCCAGTACTTC.

This clonotype was found a few times. J is TRBJ2-7 and V is TRBV4-1; TRBD2 aligns across 8 bases. Germline V gives CDR1 MGHRA, CDR2 YSYEKL. The V gene end was trimmed by 1 base and the J gene end by 6 bases; junction bases not matched to a gene: 17. The CDR3 length is 18 residues. The CDR3 coding sequence is TGCGCCAGCAGCCAAGGTCTGCCGGCTTACGGCGGGAGGCTCGAGCAGTACTTC. It translates to CASSQGLPAYGGRLEQYF.

V and J are TRBV20-1 and TRBJ1-4, with TRBD1 identical over 7 bases. After removal of 1 base from V and 8 bases from J, the junction contained 13 bases not matched to a gene. The CDR3 spans 16 residues. Germline lookup yields CDR1 DFQATT and CDR2 SNEGSKA (reference sequence). The CDR3 DNA sequence: TGCAGTGCTAGAGCAGGAGGGGGCGAGGGAGGGGAAAAACTGTTTTTT. Its translation: CSARAGGGEGGEKLFF.

The rearrangement links TRBV9 to TRBJ2-5; 7 bases are a match to TRBD2. Trimming at V came to 0 bases and at J to 2 bases, leaving 4 bases not matched to a gene. The CDR3 covers 15 residues. Germline V gene lookup returns CDR1 SGDLS and CDR2 YYNGEE. The CDR3, as DNA: TGTGCCAGCAGCGTAGCAGCGGGGTCGCAAGAGACCCAGTACTTC. Translation gives CASSVAAGSQETQYF.

This clonotype was seen more than once but under ten times. The chain carries TRBV7-9 and TRBJ1-5; D is ambiguous. Germline lookup yields CDR1 SEHNR and CDR2 FQNEAQ (reference sequence). The CDR3 runs to 13 residues. V was clipped by 1 base and J by 7 bases, with 8 bases between them. The CDR3 DNA follows: TGTGCCAGCAGCTTAGACGGACGGCAGCCCCAGCATTTT. This sequence encodes CASSLDGRQPQHF.

This clonotype was observed a handful of times. This sequence joins TRBV10-3 and TRBJ2-7, with D tentatively TRBD2 (6 bases). V gave up 5 bases and J gave up 5 bases, with 13 bases separating them. The germline gives CDR1 ENHRY, CDR2 SYGVKD. The CDR3 totals 13 residues. CDR3 region: CAISQGLIDEQYF. In DNA form, the CDR3 reads TGTGCCATCAGTCAGGGACTCATCGACGAGCAGTACTTC.

V usage is TRBV27 and J usage is TRBJ1-4, with TRBD1 matching 10 bases. This CDR3 is built from 15 residues. CDR1 and CDR2 (germline): MNHEY, SMNVEV (reference sequence). V was clipped by 6 bases and J by 5 bases; unmatched bases: 6. The CDR3 DNA is TGTGCCAGCAGCGGACGGGACAGGGGAAATGAAAAACTGTTTTTT. The encoded protein is CASSGRDRGNEKLFF.

The rearrangement uses TRBV7-3 and TRBJ1-2; the match to TRBD1 covers 10 bases. The ends lost 5 bases at V and 8 bases at J; junction bases unmatched: 8. This CDR3 contains 14 residues. CDR1 and CDR2 (germline): SGHTA, FQGTGA. This chain's CDR3 is CASSKAGTGEGYTF. DNA for the CDR3: TGTGCCAGCAGCAAAGCCGGGACAGGGGAAGGCTACACCTTC.